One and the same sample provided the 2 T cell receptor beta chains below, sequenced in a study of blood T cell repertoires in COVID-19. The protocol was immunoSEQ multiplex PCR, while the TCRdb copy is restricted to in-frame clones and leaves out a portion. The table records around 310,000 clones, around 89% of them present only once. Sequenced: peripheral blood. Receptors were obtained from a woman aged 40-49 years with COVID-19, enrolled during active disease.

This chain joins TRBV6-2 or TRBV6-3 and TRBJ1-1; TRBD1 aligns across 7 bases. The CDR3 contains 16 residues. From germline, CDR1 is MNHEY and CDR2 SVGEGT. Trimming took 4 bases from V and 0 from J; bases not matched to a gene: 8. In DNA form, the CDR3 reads TGTGCCAGCAGTTCGCCGACAGGGCCTCTGAACACTGAAGCTTTCTTT. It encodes CASSSPTGPLNTEAFF.

Here the CDR3 DNA reads TGCGCCAGCAAAAAGCAGGGGGCTGTTGACACCGGGGAGCTGTTTTTT. This encodes CASKKQGAVDTGELFF. The chain combines TRBV5-1 with TRBJ2-2; 8 bases map to TRBD1. V lost 6 bases to trimming and J lost 3 bases; unmatched junction nucleotides: 10. Germline V gives CDR1 SGHRS, CDR2 YFSETQ. This CDR3 region has 16 residues.